The sequence of this T cell receptor beta chain was determined in a study of T-cell reconstitution after alpha-beta-depleted transplantation in children listed by TCRdb under 2016. Background for the entire study: Using TCR repertoire profiling, the study followed T-cell immune reconstitution in a quantitative way in children after TCRalphabeta/CD19-depleted allogeneic hematopoietic cell transplantation.

This clonotype was seen at least ten times. It lacks a known antigen. Base qualities are not at hand, and no much larger clone is one base apart. The library came from PCR. Sequencer: Illumina HiSeq 2500. TCR libraries were prepared with molecular barcoding, using unique molecular identifiers to normalize TCRbeta repertoire quantification. In-frame beta chains were kept once TCRdb had trimmed the public reads at Q25 with fastp and called clones with MiXCR. Each CDR3 protein gets just one entry, which takes the most common genes and DNA from the rows behind it. The table for this sample lists roughly 170,000 distinct CDR3 sequences; approximately 6.8% of them were counted only once. The top ten clonotypes cover roughly 3% of the sample. The sample consisted of PBMCs from the stem cell graft donor, taken from the stem cell graft. This TCR came from a human donor who donated a stem cell graft to a child with Wiskott-Aldrich syndrome.

Here is the DNA: TGTGCCAGCAGCCAAGTAGACAGGGGGGGGGAGCTGTTTTTT. The resulting protein is CASSQVDRGGELFF. The V gene is TRBV3-1 and the J gene is TRBJ2-2; 9 bases in the middle match TRBD1. Germline trimming: 1 base from V, 8 bases from J; junction bases outside gene matches: 2. Taken from the germline V gene (reference sequence), the CDR1 and CDR2 loops are LGHDT and YNNKEL. From the cysteine through the phenylalanine, the CDR3 covers 14 amino acids. The sequence is cut down to CDR3 DNA, 42 bases in frame from base 1.